Sequencing of this T cell receptor (beta chain) was carried out in a study of T-cell memory formation after mild COVID-19. Study summary: There were largely donor-specific TCR clusters.

General study points: Mostly located in CM and EM were contracting CD4+ clones, with contracting CD8+ clones located in EMRA. There were some responding clones in pre-infection memory, which suggested that cross-reactive memory had joined.

V shed 5 bases and J 0 bases; nucleotides not matched to a gene: 3. Germline lookup yields CDR1 SGHTA and CDR2 FQGNSA. The CDR3 is 14 residues long. Points on this clonotype: Its antigen is unknown.

It was 5'RACE with constant-segment primers that produced the TCR alpha and TCR beta cDNA libraries, which carried sample barcodes and UMIs. From the 5' RACE reads, TCRdb called clonotypes with MiXCR, one entry per CDR3 protein. The table shows 280,000 or so distinct CDR3 sequences, with around 8% occurring only once. The TCR was taken from a man younger than 35 who had mild COVID-19 (a few samples of this study predate the infection). Cell type and time point are not known. The sequencing input was PBMCs or a T cell subset sorted from them (not recorded which). The chain has TRBV7-2 and TRBJ1-1; 7 bases map to TRBD1. The CDR3: CASSTGQVNTEAFF. As DNA, the CDR3 is TGTGCCAGCAGCACCGGACAGGTGAACACTGAAGCTTTCTTT.